One sample yielded the 4 T cell receptor beta chains listed below, sequenced in a study of cytomegalovirus exposure and HLA in healthy donors. Both 60 Vbeta primers and 13 Jbeta primers went into the PCR. The data were produced by immunoSEQ multiplex PCR, yet TCRdb's version contains in-frame clones alone and is incomplete. The data show more than 80,000 clones, around 64% seen once. Sequencing was carried out using PBMCs. The origin of the receptors is a man in his 60s in good health and CMV-seronegative.

The chain uses TRBV5-4 and TRBJ2-7; tentatively, D is TRBD2 (6 bases). The CDR3 length is 13 residues. Trimming shortened V by 4 bases and J by 7 bases, and 15 bases separated the two germline ends. Per the germline V gene, CDR1 is SGHNT and CDR2 is YYREEE (reference sequence). CDR3 DNA sequence: TGTGCCAGCAGCACCGGACCCCGGGGGGAGCAGTACTTC. Its translation: CASSTGPRGEQYF.

The chain is built from TRBV6-5 and TRBJ1-5, with 9 bases aligning to TRBD1. The V gene's germline CDR1 is MNHEY and CDR2 SVGAGI. Germline trimming cut 6 bases from V and 6 bases from J; bases unmatched to any gene: 6. The CDR3 sequence is 14 residues long. CDR3 in amino acids: CASRRDRVSQPQHF. The CDR3 coding sequence is TGTGCCAGCAGGAGGGACAGGGTTAGTCAGCCCCAGCATTTT.

This clone was seen only a few times. The chain recombines TRBV9 with TRBJ2-2; D unclear. Looked up from germline, CDR1 is SGDLS and CDR2 is YYNGEE. V lost 2 bases and J lost 0, with 5 bases in between. The CDR3 spans 14 residues. The CDR3 sequence: CASSVRTNTGELFF. The CDR3 DNA reads as TGTGCCAGCAGCGTGCGGACGAACACCGGGGAGCTGTTTTTT.

This clone was found a few times. This chain uses TRBV11-2 with TRBJ2-7, with D possibly being TRBD1 (6 bases). CDR1 and CDR2 from the germline V gene are SGHAT and FQNNGV. The CDR3 runs to 15 residues. V gave up 5 bases and J gave up 0 bases, with 14 bases separating them. CDR3 sequence (DNA): TGTGCCAGCAGCAGGGGGAGCGGTATCTCCTACGAGCAGTACTTC. Its protein product is CASSRGSGISYEQYF. Filled out from reference TRBV11-2 and TRBJ2-7, the complete variable domain reads EAGVAQSPRYKIIEKRQSVAFWCNPISGHATLYWYQQILGQGPKLLIQFQNNGVVDDSQLPKDRFSAERLKGVDSTLKIQPAKLEDSAVYLCASSRGSGISYEQYFGPGTRLTVT.